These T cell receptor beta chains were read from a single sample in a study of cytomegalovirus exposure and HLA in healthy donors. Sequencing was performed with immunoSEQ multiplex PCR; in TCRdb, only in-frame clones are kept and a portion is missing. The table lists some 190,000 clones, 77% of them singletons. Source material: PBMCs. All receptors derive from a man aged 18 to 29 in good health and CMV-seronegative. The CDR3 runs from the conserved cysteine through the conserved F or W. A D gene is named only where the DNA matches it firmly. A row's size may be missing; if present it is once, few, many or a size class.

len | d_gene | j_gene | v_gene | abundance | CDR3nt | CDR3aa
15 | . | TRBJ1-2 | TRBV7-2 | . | TGTGCCAGCAGCCGACGACAACAGGGTGCCTATGGCTACACCTTC | CASSRRQQGAYGYTF
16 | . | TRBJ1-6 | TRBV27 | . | TGTGCCAGCAGTCGTTCAGGGCGGAATGATAATTCACCCCTCCACTTT | CASSRSGRNDNSPLHF
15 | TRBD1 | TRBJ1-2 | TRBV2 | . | TGTGCCAGCAGTGAAGCGACCAGGGGGATTTATGGCTACACCTTC | CASSEATRGIYGYTF
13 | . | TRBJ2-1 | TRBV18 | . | TGTGCCAGCTCACACGGGATTTACAATGAGCAGTTCTTC | CASSHGIYNEQFF
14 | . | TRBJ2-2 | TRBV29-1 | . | TGCAGCGTCCAGCGGCAAAAGAACACCGGGGAGCTGTTTTTT | CSVQRQKNTGELFF
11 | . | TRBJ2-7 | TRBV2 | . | TGTGCCAGCAGTTTAGGCGGAAAGCAGTACTTC | CASSLGGKQYF
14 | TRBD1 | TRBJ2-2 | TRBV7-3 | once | TGTGCCAGCAGCCCTCAGGGGGTTACCGGGGAGCTGTTTTTT | CASSPQGVTGELFF
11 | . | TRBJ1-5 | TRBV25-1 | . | TGTGCCCGTTCGGGGTATCAGCCCCAGCATTTT | CARSGYQPQHF
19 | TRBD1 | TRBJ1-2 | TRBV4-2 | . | TGTGCCAGCAGCCCAGGCCCCTACCGGGACAGGGGATGGTCGGATGGCTACACCTTC | CASSPGPYRDRGWSDGYTF
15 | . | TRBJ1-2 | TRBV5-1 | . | TGCGCCAGCAGCTTGGGGGCGCCAGGGGACTATGGCTACACCTTC | CASSLGAPGDYGYTF
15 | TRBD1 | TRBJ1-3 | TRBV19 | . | TGTGCCAGTAGCCCCGGACAGGGGTGGGGAAACACCATATATTTT | CASSPGQGWGNTIYF
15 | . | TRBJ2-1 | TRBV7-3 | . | TGTGCCAGCAGCTTAACGTCCGGACAGTACAATGAGCAGTTCTTC | CASSLTSGQYNEQFF
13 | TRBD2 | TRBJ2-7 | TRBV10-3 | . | TGTGCCGCCGATAGCGGGTGGTCAGACGAGCAGTACTTC | CAADSGWSDEQYF
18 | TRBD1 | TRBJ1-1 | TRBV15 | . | TGTGCCACCAGCAGAGATAGTTCGGTGGACAGGTCATACACTGAAGCTTTCTTT | CATSRDSSVDRSYTEAFF
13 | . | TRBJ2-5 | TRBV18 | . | TGTGCCAGCTCACCACCTAACCAAGAGACCCAGTACTTC | CASSPPNQETQYF
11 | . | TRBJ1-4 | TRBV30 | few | TGTGCCTGGAGTGTATCCCAGGTAGGGGTTTTT | CAWSVSQVGVF
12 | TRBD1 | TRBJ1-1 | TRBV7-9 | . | TGTGCCAGCAGCAAAGGGACAGGTGAAGCTTTCTTT | CASSKGTGEAFF
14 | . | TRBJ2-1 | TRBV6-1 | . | TGTGCCACAAACGACATATCCTCCTACAATGAGCAGTTCTTC | CATNDISSYNEQFF
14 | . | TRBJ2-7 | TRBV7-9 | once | TGTGCCAGCAGCAAGGACAGCCGTTGGTACGAGCAGTACTTC | CASSKDSRWYEQYF
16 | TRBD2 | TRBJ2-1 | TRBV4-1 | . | TGCGCCAGCAGCCAAGTCAGACTAGCGGGCTACAATGAGCAGTTCTTC | CASSQVRLAGYNEQFF
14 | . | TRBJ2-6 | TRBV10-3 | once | TGTGCCATCAGTGAGGGCTCCGGGGCCAACGTCCTGACTTTC | CAISEGSGANVLTF
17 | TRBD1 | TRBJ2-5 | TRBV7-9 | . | TGTGCCAGCAGCTCACTAACTGGACAGGGCTGGCGGGAGACCCAGTACTTC | CASSSLTGQGWRETQYF
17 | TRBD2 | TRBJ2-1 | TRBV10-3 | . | TGTGCCATCAGCAGGACTAGCGGGGGGACCCTCTACAATGAGCAGTTCTTC | CAISRTSGGTLYNEQFF
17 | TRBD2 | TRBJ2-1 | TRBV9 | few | TGTGCCAGCAGCGCGCGAAGCGTAGCGGGGGGATACAATGAGCAGTTCTTC | CASSARSVAGGYNEQFF
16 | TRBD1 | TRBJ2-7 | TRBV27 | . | TGTGCCAGCAGCGATCATGGCAGGGGGCCTTTCCACGAGCAGTACTTC | CASSDHGRGPFHEQYF
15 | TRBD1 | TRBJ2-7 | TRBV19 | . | TGTGCCAGTAGTGGATGGGGGACAGGCAAATACGAGCAGTACTTC | CASSGWGTGKYEQYF
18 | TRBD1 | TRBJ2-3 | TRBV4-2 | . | TGTGCCAGCAGCCAAGATTTGCCAGGGGGCTTAGGGACAGATACGCAGTATTTT | CASSQDLPGGLGTDTQYF
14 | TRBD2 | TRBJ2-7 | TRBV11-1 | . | TGTGCCAGCAGCCGGTCGGGGGGGAATCGCGAGCAGTACTTC | CASSRSGGNREQYF
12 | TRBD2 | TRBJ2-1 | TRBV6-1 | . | TGTGCCAGCAGTGAAGGGAGCGGGAGGGAGTTCTTC | CASSEGSGREFF
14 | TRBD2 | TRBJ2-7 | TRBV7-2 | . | TGTGCCAGCAGCGTAGCGGGAGTGTACCCCGAGCAGTACTTC | CASSVAGVYPEQYF
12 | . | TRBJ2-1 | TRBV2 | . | TGTGCCAGCAGTGAATTGCAGCGTGAGCAGTTCTTC | CASSELQREQFF
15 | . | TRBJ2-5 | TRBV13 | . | TGTGCCAGCAGCTTAACGGGACACAGCCAAGAGACCCAGTACTTC | CASSLTGHSQETQYF
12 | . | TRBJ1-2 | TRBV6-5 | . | TGTGCCAGCAGTGAGGTCCCCAATAGCTACACCTTC | CASSEVPNSYTF
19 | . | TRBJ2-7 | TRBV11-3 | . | TGTGCCAGCAGCTTACCCCACAGGACCCCAAGTTTATGGGCTTACGAGCAGTACTTC | CASSLPHRTPSLWAYEQYF
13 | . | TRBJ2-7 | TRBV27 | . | TGTGCCAGCAGTTCCTTGGACTCCGACGAGCAGTACTTC | CASSSLDSDEQYF
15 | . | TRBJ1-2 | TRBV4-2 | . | TGTGCCAGCAGCCAAGGGGCGCAGTTAGGCGTCGGCTACACCTTC | CASSQGAQLGVGYTF